In its sample, the clone carrying this T cell receptor beta chain was seen once. V was pared by 2 bases and J by 0 bases, with 5 bases between. CDR3 size: 14 residues. Germline assignment: CDR1 MNHNY and CDR2 SVGAGI (reference sequence). This sample is part of a study of blood T cell repertoires in COVID-19. Overall study: Some COVID-19 samples were acute and others convalescent; all came from the United States, Italy and Spain. The analysed material was cDNA or gDNA that came from T cells, B-cell-depleted T cells, or PBMCs.

In the authors' methods: Nucleated cell counts were estimated from reference gene primer amplification. Produced via immunoSEQ multiplex PCR; TCRdb's table is partial and in-frame only. That table supplies the V and J calls and clone size; D and trimming were determined from the DNA. This sample yields 150,000 to 200,000 clones, of which 88% are seen a single time; around 4.8% belongs to the top ten. Sequencing was done on a sample of peripheral blood. This chain joins TRBV6-6 and TRBJ1-3; D is uncertain. This TCR was recovered from a human donor in a cohort sampled during active COVID-19. CDR3 DNA: TGTGCCAGCAGTTACAGCTTCTCTGGAAACACCATATATTTT. Encoded protein: CASSYSFSGNTIYF.